This TCR beta chain was captured in a study of cytomegalovirus exposure and HLA in healthy donors. Concerning this clone itself: Antigen specificity is unknown.

Trimming at V came to 8 bases and at J to 6 bases, leaving 3 bases not matched to a gene. Germline CDR1 is MNHEY and CDR2 is SMNVEV (reference sequence). The CDR3 totals 12 residues. Using immunoSEQ multiplex PCR, the repertoire was profiled, and TCRdb retains in-frame clones only, with some absent. The table lists 250,000 to 350,000 clones, more than 80% of them singletons, with around 0.8% in the top ten. Study-wide results and limits: The study designated 150 to 200 TCR beta chains cytomegalovirus-associated.

The gene calls are TRBV27 and TRBJ1-1, with 10 bases fitting TRBD1. This sequence originates from a woman under 30 in good health and CMV-seronegative. Sequencing was done on a sample of PBMCs. The CDR3 DNA follows: TGTGCCAGCGCCGGGACAGGGGCTGAAGCTTTCTTT. As protein: CASAGTGAEAFF.